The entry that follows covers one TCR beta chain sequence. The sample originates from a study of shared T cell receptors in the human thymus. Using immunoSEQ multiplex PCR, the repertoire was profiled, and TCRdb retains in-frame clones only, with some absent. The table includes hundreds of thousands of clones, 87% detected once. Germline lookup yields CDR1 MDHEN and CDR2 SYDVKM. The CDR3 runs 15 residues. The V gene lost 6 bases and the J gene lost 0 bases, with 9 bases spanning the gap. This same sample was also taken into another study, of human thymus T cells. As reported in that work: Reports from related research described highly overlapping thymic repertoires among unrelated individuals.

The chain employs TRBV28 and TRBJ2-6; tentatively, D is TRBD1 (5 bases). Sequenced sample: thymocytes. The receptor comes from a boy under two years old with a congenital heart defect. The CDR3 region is CASRQVPSGANVLTF. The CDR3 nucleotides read TGTGCCAGCAGACAGGTTCCCTCTGGGGCCAACGTCCTGACTTTC. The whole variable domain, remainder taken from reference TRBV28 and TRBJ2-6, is DVKVTQSSRYLVKRTGEKVFLECVQDMDHENMFWYRQDPGLGLRLIYFSYDVKMKEKGDIPEGYSVSREKKERFSLILESASTNQTSMYLCASRQVPSGANVLTFGAGSRLTVL.